The 32 T cell receptor beta chains below were found in one sample sequenced in a study of Ad26.COV2.S vaccination and SARS-CoV-2 variants. The repertoire was sequenced with immunoSEQ multiplex PCR; TCRdb's copy has only in-frame clones and lacks some. The sample contains about 500,000 clones, around 89% of which appear only once. Treatment of the sample: some 20 received Ad26.COV2.S at low or high dose, single or two shots; a few received placebo; per-sample allocation not given. All samples were drawn on day 63, counting from the first vaccine or placebo injection. The starting material was peripheral blood, obtained in a trial of Ad26.COV2.S vaccine versus placebo. These receptors were obtained from a person between 18 and 59 years old who received the Ad26.COV2.S COVID-19 vaccine or a placebo.

The chain recombines TRBV6-6 with TRBJ1-1; weak D call: TRBD1 (5 bases). V gave up 0 bases and J gave up 6 bases, with 11 bases separating them. The CDR3 consists of 14 residues. Germline V CDR1 and CDR2: MNHNY, SVGAGI (reference sequence). The CDR3 is CASSYSWGGSEAFF. The CDR3 DNA reads TGTGCCAGCAGTTACTCGTGGGGGGGTTCTGAAGCTTTCTTT.

V and J are TRBV7-9 and TRBJ1-1, with no clear D. The CDR3 runs 11 residues. V was cut by 5 bases and J by 8 bases, with 9 bases left in between. The germline V gene encodes CDR1 SEHNR and CDR2 FQNEAQ (reference sequence). The CDR3 spells CASSDYREAFF. In nucleotides, the CDR3 is TGTGCCAGCAGCGATTATAGGGAAGCTTTCTTT.

This chain uses TRBV20-1 with TRBJ1-5; D possibly corresponds to TRBD1 (5 bases). The V end lost 3 bases, the J end lost 2 bases, and 17 bases lay between the germline ends. Germline V gives CDR1 DFQATT, CDR2 SNEGSKA (reference sequence). The CDR3 consists of 16 residues. CDR3 residues: CSASFQGARGNQPQHF. The CDR3 region has the DNA TGCAGTGCTAGTTTTCAGGGCGCTAGGGGCAATCAGCCCCAGCATTTT.

CDR3 coding DNA: TGTGCCAGCAGAACCTGGGACAGGGAGGATGAAGCTTTCTTT. The encoded protein is CASRTWDREDEAFF. This chain joins TRBV6-5 and TRBJ1-1, with 9 bases lining up with TRBD1. Germline loops: CDR1 MNHEY, CDR2 SVGAGI. Trimming at V came to 6 bases and at J to 7 bases, leaving 9 bases not matched to a gene. The CDR3 totals 14 residues.

The V call is TRBV19, the J call TRBJ2-1; weak D call: TRBD1 (7 bases). V gave up 0 bases and J gave up 6 bases, with 27 bases separating them. Germline V gene data show CDR1 as LNHDA and CDR2 as SQIVND (reference sequence). This CDR3 is built from 20 residues. The CDR3 loop reads CASSIEWTGDPRLATNEQFF. DNA for the CDR3: TGTGCCAGTAGTATAGAATGGACAGGTGACCCCCGGCTAGCGACCAATGAGCAGTTCTTC.

This clone was seen a few times. V gene TRBV6-6 combines with J gene TRBJ2-5, with D perhaps matching TRBD1 or TRBD2 (5 bases each). CDR1 MNHNY and CDR2 SVGAGI come from the germline V gene (reference sequence). The CDR3 sequence is 17 residues long. Trimming cost V 6 bases and J 5 bases, with 25 bases left between them. In nucleotides, the CDR3 is TGTGCCAGCAGCCGAGGGGCCCAAGCTGGGGGAACGGAGACCCAGTACTTC. This gives the protein CASSRGAQAGGTETQYF.

The genes are TRBV11-2 and TRBJ1-3; a weak D match, TRBD1 (6 bases). The CDR3 spans 17 residues. V was cut by 0 bases and J by 0 bases, with 12 bases left in between. Germline assignment: CDR1 SGHAT and CDR2 FQNNGV. The CDR3 bases are TGTGCCAGCAGCTTAGACGGACAGTCGATCTCTGGAAACACCATATATTTT. This sequence encodes CASSLDGQSISGNTIYF.

The V call is TRBV5-1, the J call TRBJ2-3, with D perhaps matching TRBD1 or TRBD2 (5 bases each). The CDR3 runs to 13 residues. Between the trimmed V and J ends, which lost 7 bases and 3 bases, there was a span of 12 bases. Germline V CDR1 and CDR2: SGHRS, YFSETQ. The CDR3 DNA sequence: TGCGCCAGCGGTCCGGGGACGACAGATACGCAGTATTTT. Its translation is CASGPGTTDTQYF. The full variable domain, completed using reference TRBV5-1 and TRBJ2-3, is KAGVTQTPRYLIKTRGQQVTLSCSPISGHRSVSWYQQTPGQGLQFLFEYFSETQRNKGNFPGRFSGRQFSNSRSEMNVSTLELGDSALYLCASGPGTTDTQYFGPGTRLTVL.

This clone appeared once. V usage is TRBV29-1 and J usage is TRBJ1-1, with TRBD1 identical over 7 bases. Germline loops: CDR1 SQVTM, CDR2 ANQGSEA. The CDR3 consists of 14 residues. V lost 4 bases to trimming and J lost 1 base; unmatched junction nucleotides: 6. The CDR3 loop reads CSVGTGVGNTEAFF. The DNA of the CDR3 is TGCAGCGTTGGAACAGGGGTTGGGAACACTGAAGCTTTCTTT.

This chain links TRBV6-5 with TRBJ2-5; 7 bases are shared with TRBD1. The CDR3 totals 13 residues. V lost 7 bases to trimming and J lost 5 bases; unmatched junction nucleotides: 7. Germline V gene data show CDR1 as MNHEY and CDR2 as SVGAGI. CDR3 DNA sequence: TGTGCCAGCACCAGGACGGACAGGGAGACCCAGTACTTC. This encodes CASTRTDRETQYF.

Only one count was recorded for this clone. V gene TRBV3-1 (or the pseudogene TRBV3-2) combines with J gene TRBJ1-2; possible D gene TRBD1, 5 bases. CDR3 length: 15 amino acids. V was cut by 1 base and J by 3 bases, with 12 bases left in between. The germline V gene has CDR1 LGHDT and CDR2 YNNKEL (reference sequence). The CDR3 here is CASSQGRDPYYGYTF. In nucleotides, the CDR3 is TGTGCCAGCAGCCAAGGAAGGGACCCCTACTATGGCTACACCTTC.

The rearrangement uses TRBV4-3 and TRBJ2-1; 10 positions match TRBD1. This CDR3 contains 17 residues. Germline assignment: CDR1 LGHNA and CDR2 YSLEER. V lost 0 bases, J lost 10 bases, and 12 bases stayed unmatched. This CDR3 is CASSQDHVGQGSREQFF. DNA for the CDR3: TGCGCCAGCAGCCAAGATCATGTGGGACAGGGGTCGCGGGAGCAGTTCTTC.

In the case of this clone: The junction departs from the called germline gene at one end, perhaps through a read error. CDR3 bases: TGCAGCGCTGAACAGGGAATTTCAGGAGGCTACACCTTC. Its protein product is CSAEQGISGGYTF. The chain is built from TRBV29-1 and TRBJ1-2, with D possibly matching TRBD1 (6 bases). In germline, CDR1 is SQVTM, CDR2 ANQGSEA. The CDR3 totals 13 residues.

This chain connects TRBV12-3 or TRBV12-4 to TRBJ2-7, with 7 nucleotides matching TRBD1. J gave up 2 bases and V 5 bases, and 3 bases lay outside the gene matches. CDR3 length: 13 amino acids. DNA of the CDR3: TGTGCCAGCAGTAAGACAGGGCCCTACGAGCAGTACTTC. Its protein product is CASSKTGPYEQYF.

This clone was seen just once. The chain couples TRBV29-1 to TRBJ2-7, with a tentative D call TRBD2 (5 bases). CDR3 length equals 11 residues. The germline gives CDR1 SQVTM, CDR2 ANQGSEA. V lost 5 bases and J lost 3, with 8 bases in between. CDR3 in amino acids: CSVNRGYEQYF. CDR3 coding DNA: TGCAGCGTTAACCGGGGCTACGAGCAGTACTTC.

The chain uses TRBV2 and TRBJ2-1; either TRBD1 or TRBD2 may supply D (5 bases each). CDR3 length equals 14 residues. CDR1 and CDR2 (germline): SNHLY, FYNNEI. V lost 4 bases and J 9 bases, leaving 16 bases between the germline ends. The CDR3 spells CASSVNLRGGEQFF. The CDR3 bases are TGTGCCAGCAGTGTCAATCTGAGGGGCGGTGAGCAGTTCTTC.

This chain uses TRBV10-1 with TRBJ2-7; the match to TRBD2 covers 14 bases. Germline assignment: CDR1 WNHNN and CDR2 SYGVQD (reference sequence). The junction had 10 bases not matched to a gene; V was cut back by 3 bases and J by 9 bases. This CDR3 is built from 16 residues. The CDR3 loop is CASSDGTSGRFNGQYF. The CDR3 coding sequence is TGCGCCAGCAGTGACGGGACTAGCGGGAGATTTAACGGGCAGTACTTC.

This chain joins TRBV7-9 and TRBJ1-2; D remains unclear. Germline CDR1 reads SEHNR; CDR2 reads FQNEAQ (reference sequence). V was cut by 3 bases and J by 6 bases, with 11 bases left in between. This CDR3 is 13 amino acids long. CDR3 sequence reads: CASSLSGSDGYTF. DNA for the CDR3: TGTGCCAGCAGCTTGTCTGGGAGCGATGGCTACACCTTC.

The chain has TRBV4-3 and TRBJ1-5, with D possibly matching TRBD1 (5 bases). CDR1 and CDR2 from the germline V gene are LGHNA and YSLEER. The CDR3 consists of 15 residues. Trimming removed 2 bases at V and 5 bases at J, with 13 bases between. This chain's CDR3 is CASSQTDRTDQPQHF. CDR3 bases: TGCGCCAGCAGCCAAACCGACAGAACTGATCAGCCCCAGCATTTT.

The V and J genes are TRBV7-6 and TRBJ2-1; 12 bases are shared with TRBD2. J gave up 0 bases and V 0 bases, and 0 bases lay outside the gene matches. Germline CDR1 SGHVS, CDR2 FNYEAQ. The CDR3 spans 17 residues. CDR3 bases: TGTGCCAGCAGCTTAGCGACTAGCGGGAGCTCCTACAATGAGCAGTTCTTC. Translating gives CASSLATSGSSYNEQFF.

The chain has TRBV3-1 (or the pseudogene TRBV3-2) and TRBJ1-4, with 7 bases identical to TRBD1. CDR1 is LGHDT, CDR2 YNNKEL, per germline (reference sequence). The CDR3 is made up of 13 amino acids. Trimming removed 3 bases from V and 8 bases from J; junction bases left unmatched: 3. The DNA for the CDR3 is TGTGCCAGCAGCCAGAGACAGGGCGAAAAACTGTTTTTT. Encoded protein: CASSQRQGEKLFF.

The chain uses TRBV11-2 and TRBJ2-5; TRBD2 matches at 10 bases. The CDR3 runs to 17 residues. Germline V gene lookup returns CDR1 SGHAT and CDR2 FQNNGV. Losses at the gene ends were 1 base for V and 4 bases for J; bases not matched to a gene: 9. CDR3 region: CASSLGPSGRAGETQYF. CDR3 nucleotide sequence: TGTGCCAGCAGCTTAGGGCCCAGCGGGAGGGCCGGAGAGACCCAGTACTTC.

The V gene is TRBV9, the J gene TRBJ1-2, with 12 bases identical to TRBD1. The V segment lost 5 bases and the J segment 4 bases; nucleotides outside the gene matches: 6. This CDR3 comprises 15 residues. Germline CDR1 reads SGDLS; CDR2 reads YYNGEE. The CDR3, as DNA: TGTGCCAGCAGGCGGGGACAGGGGGCTCTCTATGGCTACACCTTC. Its protein product is CASRRGQGALYGYTF.

This chain links TRBV6-5 with TRBJ1-1; tentative D call: TRBD1 (6 bases). V gave up 2 bases and J gave up 3 bases, with 10 bases separating them. Germline V CDR1 and CDR2: MNHEY, SVGAGI. The CDR3 is 14 amino acids. The DNA of the CDR3 is TGTGCCAGCAGTTACCACGAGGGGGACACTGAAGCTTTCTTT. Encoded protein: CASSYHEGDTEAFF.

The chain couples TRBV3-1 (or the pseudogene TRBV3-2) to TRBJ2-7; 11 positions match TRBD1. There are 17 residues in the CDR3. Per germline, CDR1 LGHDT and CDR2 YNNKEL (reference sequence). The junction had 12 bases not matched to a gene; V was cut back by 4 bases and J by 4 bases. CDR3 residues: CASSRRTGGRGPYEQYF. The CDR3 DNA is TGTGCCAGCAGCCGAAGGACAGGGGGCCGGGGCCCTTACGAGCAGTACTTC.

The sample holds one count of this clone. The chain links TRBV6-2 or TRBV6-3 to TRBJ1-5; no reliable D call. V lost 2 bases and J 6 bases, leaving 8 bases between the germline ends. Germline V gene sequence: CDR1 MNHEY, CDR2 SVGEGT. The length of the CDR3 is 13 residues. Here the CDR3 reads CASSYLSVQPQHF. Here the CDR3 DNA reads TGTGCCAGCAGTTACCTGTCGGTTCAGCCCCAGCATTTT.

The chain combines TRBV9 with TRBJ2-7; 10 bases agree with TRBD2. CDR3 length: 15 amino acids. The V gene's germline CDR1 is SGDLS and CDR2 YYNGEE. With V trimmed by 5 bases and J by 1 base, 6 bases remained unmatched. CDR3 coding DNA: TGTGCCAGCAGTGAAGCGGGAGGGCCGTCCTACGAGCAGTACTTC. This encodes CASSEAGGPSYEQYF.

Turning to this clone: Different DNA sequences within this sample yield the same CDR3. The rearrangement links TRBV15 to TRBJ1-1; TRBD1 matches at 7 bases. The germline gives CDR1 LNHNV, CDR2 YYDKDF (reference sequence). V shed 1 base, J shed 5 bases, and the junction held 4 bases outside the gene matches. The CDR3 spans 14 residues. The CDR3 here is CATSRGQGGTEAFF. For the CDR3, the DNA is TGTGCCACCAGCAGAGGACAGGGAGGAACTGAAGCTTTCTTT.

J is TRBJ2-7 and V is TRBV4-3; D gene ambiguous. The germline V gene encodes CDR1 LGHNA and CDR2 YSLEER. The CDR3 totals 15 residues. V lost 3 bases to trimming and J lost 2 bases, with 14 bases between them. Here the CDR3 DNA reads TGCGCCAGCAGCCAGAACCCCGCCGGAACCTACGAGCAGTACTTC. Its protein is CASSQNPAGTYEQYF.

This chain uses TRBV20-1 with TRBJ2-1; the D gene is possibly TRBD2 (7 bases). This CDR3 region has 11 residues. The V gene's germline CDR1 is DFQATT and CDR2 SNEGSKA (reference sequence). Here the CDR3 reads CSGGPYNEQFF. In DNA, the CDR3 is TGCAGCGGGGGGCCCTACAATGAGCAGTTCTTC.

The rearrangement joins TRBV7-9 to TRBJ2-2; possible D gene TRBD1, 6 bases. The CDR3 sequence is 15 residues long. Trimming stripped 5 bases from V and 6 bases from J, with 16 bases between. Germline V gives CDR1 SEHNR, CDR2 FQNEAQ (reference sequence). The CDR3 DNA follows: TGTGCCAGCAGCCCTAGGCAGGGGTCCTCCGGGGAGCTGTTTTTT. It yields the protein CASSPRQGSSGELFF. The entire variable domain, with the rest obtained from reference TRBV7-9 and TRBJ2-2, is as follows: DTGVSQNPRHKITKRGQNVTFRCDPISEHNRLYWYRQTLGQGPEFLTYFQNEAQLEKSRLLSDRFSAERPKGSFSTLEIQRTEQGDSAMYLCASSPRQGSSGELFFGEGSRLTVL.

This clone was found once. The chain recombines TRBV5-1 with TRBJ2-7; 8 bases are shared with TRBD2. J gave up 6 bases and V 0 bases, and 2 bases lay outside the gene matches. The CDR3 is 13 residues long. Per the germline V gene, CDR1 is SGHRS and CDR2 is YFSETQ. The CDR3 sequence is CASSLGLAGEQYF. CDR3 DNA sequence: TGCGCCAGCAGCTTGGGGCTAGCGGGCGAGCAGTACTTC.